The rows below give T cell receptor beta chains drawn from one sample of a study of Graves' ophthalmopathy and Graves' hyperthyroidism. TCRdb re-called the multiplex PCR reads through MiXCR, storing one row per CDR3 protein. This table has 450,000 to 600,000 distinct CDR3 sequences, approximately 37% appearing once. Input material: peripheral blood or thyroid tissue (not recorded which). The receptors derive from an adult man with Graves' hyperthyroidism. The CDR3 runs from the conserved cysteine through the conserved F or W. D genes are given only for firm matches. The size field is filled for only some rows; it gives once, few, many or a size class.

abundance: -
v_gene: TRBV10-3
d_gene: TRBD1
j_gene: TRBJ2-7
CDR3aa: CAIRDSHPVGTGNEQYF
CDR3nt: TGTGCCATCAGGGACAGCCACCCTGTAGGGACAGGAAACGAGCAGTACTTC

abundance: many
v_gene: TRBV6-5
d_gene: -
j_gene: TRBJ2-5
CDR3aa: CASSYGGGQRETQYF
CDR3nt: TGTGCCAGCAGTTACGGAGGGGGGCAGCGAGAGACCCAGTACTTC

abundance: -
v_gene: TRBV2
d_gene: -
j_gene: TRBJ1-2
CDR3aa: CASSELGLDGDGYTF
CDR3nt: TGTGCCAGCAGTGAACTGGGGTTGGATGGCGATGGCTACACCTTC

abundance: many
v_gene: TRBV7-9
d_gene: -
j_gene: TRBJ1-5
CDR3aa: CASSPGVRGQQPQHF
CDR3nt: TGTGCCAGCAGCCCCGGGGTTAGGGGCCAACAGCCCCAGCATTTT

abundance: many
v_gene: TRBV10-3
d_gene: -
j_gene: TRBJ2-7
CDR3aa: CVTGTKAYEQYF
CDR3nt: TGTGTCACCGGGACGAAAGCCTACGAGCAGTACTTC

abundance: many
v_gene: TRBV7-3
d_gene: -
j_gene: TRBJ2-2
CDR3aa: CASGLGASTGELFF
CDR3nt: TGTGCCAGCGGCTTAGGGGCGTCCACCGGGGAGCTGTTTTTT

abundance: -
v_gene: TRBV29-1
d_gene: TRBD1
j_gene: TRBJ2-7
CDR3aa: CSVRQGGAYEQYF
CDR3nt: TGCAGCGTTAGACAGGGGGGAGCCTACGAGCAGTACTTC

abundance: -
v_gene: TRBV5-6
d_gene: TRBD2
j_gene: TRBJ2-7
CDR3aa: CASSQTGGAYYEQYF
CDR3nt: TGTGCCAGCAGCCAAACCGGGGGGGCCTACTACGAGCAGTACTTC

abundance: many
v_gene: TRBV6-5
d_gene: TRBD1
j_gene: TRBJ1-2
CDR3aa: CASSWGQNYGYTF
CDR3nt: TGTGCCAGCAGCTGGGGACAGAACTATGGCTACACCTTC

abundance: -
v_gene: TRBV12-3/TRBV12-4
d_gene: -
j_gene: TRBJ2-7
CDR3aa: CASSLAGVGYEQYF
CDR3nt: TGTGCCAGCAGTTTAGCGGGAGTTGGGTACGAGCAGTACTTC

abundance: -
v_gene: TRBV20-1
d_gene: -
j_gene: TRBJ1-5
CDR3aa: CSAGDNGQPQHF
CDR3nt: TGCAGTGCTGGGGACAACGGTCAGCCCCAGCATTTT

abundance: -
v_gene: TRBV7-6
d_gene: TRBD1
j_gene: TRBJ2-1
CDR3aa: CASSSRSGTGISSNEQFF
CDR3nt: TGTGCCAGCAGCTCAAGGTCGGGGACAGGGATCTCGAGCAATGAGCAGTTCTTC

abundance: -
v_gene: TRBV20-1
d_gene: -
j_gene: TRBJ2-6
CDR3aa: CSARIVGTGANVLTF
CDR3nt: TGCAGTGCTAGGATCGTCGGGACAGGGGCCAACGTCCTGACTTTC

abundance: many
v_gene: TRBV29-1
d_gene: TRBD1
j_gene: TRBJ1-6
CDR3aa: CSVAQGGENSPLHF
CDR3nt: TGCAGCGTTGCACAGGGGGGGGAGAATTCACCCCTCCACTTT

abundance: -
v_gene: TRBV7-2
d_gene: -
j_gene: TRBJ2-3
CDR3aa: CASSHLKGTDTQYF
CDR3nt: TGTGCCAGCAGCCATTTGAAAGGCACAGATACGCAGTATTTT

abundance: -
v_gene: TRBV6-2/TRBV6-3
d_gene: -
j_gene: TRBJ1-1
CDR3aa: CASGRFSSALRPNTEAFF
CDR3nt: TGTGCCAGCGGAAGATTCAGTAGTGCCCTACGTCCGAACACTGAAGCTTTCTTT

abundance: -
v_gene: TRBV29-1
d_gene: TRBD2
j_gene: TRBJ2-2
CDR3aa: CSVQTSGRTTGELFF
CDR3nt: TGCAGCGTTCAGACTAGCGGGAGGACCACCGGGGAGCTGTTTTTT

abundance: many
v_gene: TRBV24-1
d_gene: -
j_gene: TRBJ2-5
CDR3aa: CATRGQTETQYF
CDR3nt: TGTGCCACCAGAGGACAGACGGAGACCCAGTACTTC

abundance: few
v_gene: TRBV7-8
d_gene: -
j_gene: TRBJ2-7
CDR3aa: CASSLRGSRAGEQYF
CDR3nt: TGTGCCAGCAGCTTAAGAGGGAGTAGGGCGGGGGAGCAGTACTTC

abundance: many
v_gene: TRBV2
d_gene: TRBD2
j_gene: TRBJ2-3
CDR3aa: CASRGLAGGVSADTQYF
CDR3nt: TGTGCCAGCAGGGGACTAGCGGGAGGCGTCAGTGCGGATACGCAGTATTTT

abundance: many
v_gene: TRBV12-3/TRBV12-4
d_gene: TRBD1
j_gene: TRBJ1-6
CDR3aa: CASSLAGQGARRSPLHF
CDR3nt: TGTGCCAGCAGTTTAGCGGGACAGGGAGCTCGAAGGTCACCCCTCCACTTT

abundance: many
v_gene: TRBV9
d_gene: -
j_gene: TRBJ1-2
CDR3aa: CASSVAGNYGYTF
CDR3nt: TGTGCCAGCAGCGTGGCAGGGAACTATGGCTACACCTTC

abundance: -
v_gene: TRBV29-1
d_gene: TRBD1
j_gene: TRBJ2-7
CDR3aa: CSVQGALSYEQYF
CDR3nt: TGCAGCGTACAGGGGGCACTCTCCTACGAGCAGTACTTC

abundance: -
v_gene: TRBV5-1
d_gene: -
j_gene: TRBJ1-6
CDR3aa: CASSLVGTENSPLHF
CDR3nt: TGCGCCAGCAGCTTAGTGGGGACCGAGAATTCACCCCTCCACTTT